The 2 T cell receptor beta chains below all came from one sample that was sequenced in a study of T cell repertoires in cytomegalovirus infection. Via MiXCR, TCRdb re-called the reads, giving one row per CDR3 protein. The sample carries about 740,000 distinct CDR3 sequences, 35% recorded once. Input material: PBMCs. These receptors came from a human donor in good health (CMV status not recorded). Some clones in this sample may be carry-over from other donors' samples.

This clonotype was detected many times. The V and J genes are TRBV7-2 and TRBJ2-7, with 9 bases fitting TRBD2. The CDR3 totals 13 residues. Germline CDR1 SGHTA, CDR2 FQGNSA. Unmatched junction bases numbered 1, after V lost 4 bases and J lost 3 bases. CDR3 DNA: TGTGCCAGCAGCTCTAGCGGGGACTACGAGCAGTACTTC. Amino acids: CASSSSGDYEQYF. The complete variable domain, with remaining parts taken from reference TRBV7-2 and TRBJ2-7, reads GAGVSQSPSNKVTEKGKDVELRCDPISGHTALYWYRQSLGQGLEFLIYFQGNSAPDKSGLPSDRFSAERTGGSVSTLTIQRTQQEDSAVYLCASSSSGDYEQYFGPGTRLTVT.

The chain carries TRBV27 and TRBJ1-3; D is perhaps TRBD1 (5 bases). Germline assignment: CDR1 MNHEY and CDR2 SMNVEV (reference sequence). This CDR3 contains 15 residues. Trimming left V 6 bases short and J 2 bases short, with 14 bases between. In DNA form, the CDR3 reads TGTGCCAGCAGATTAAACCAGGACACTGGAAACACCATATATTTT. Its protein is CASRLNQDTGNTIYF.